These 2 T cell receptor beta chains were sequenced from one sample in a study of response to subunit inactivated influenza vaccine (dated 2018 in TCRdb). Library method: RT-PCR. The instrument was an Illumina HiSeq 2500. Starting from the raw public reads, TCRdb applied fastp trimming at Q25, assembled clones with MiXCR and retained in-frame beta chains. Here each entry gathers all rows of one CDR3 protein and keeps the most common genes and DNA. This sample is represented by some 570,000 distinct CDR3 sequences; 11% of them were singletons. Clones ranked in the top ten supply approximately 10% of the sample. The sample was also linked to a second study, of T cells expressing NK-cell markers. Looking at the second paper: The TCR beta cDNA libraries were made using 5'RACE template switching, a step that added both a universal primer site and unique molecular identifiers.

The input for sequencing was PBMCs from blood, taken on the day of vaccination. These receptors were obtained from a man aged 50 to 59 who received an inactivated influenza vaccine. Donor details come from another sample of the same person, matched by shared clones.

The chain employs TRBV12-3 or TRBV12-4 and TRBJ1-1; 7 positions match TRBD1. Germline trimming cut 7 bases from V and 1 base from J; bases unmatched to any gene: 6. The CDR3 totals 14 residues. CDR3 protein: CASTSGQRNTEAFF. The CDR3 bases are TGTGCCAGCACCTCGGGACAGAGGAACACTGAAGCTTTCTTT.

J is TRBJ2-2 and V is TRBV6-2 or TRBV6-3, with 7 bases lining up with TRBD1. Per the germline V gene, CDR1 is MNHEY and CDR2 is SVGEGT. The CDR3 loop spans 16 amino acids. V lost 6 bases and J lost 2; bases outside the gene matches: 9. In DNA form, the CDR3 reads TGTGCCAGCAGAAACGCCGGGACAGCTAACACCGGGGAGCTGTTTTTT. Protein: CASRNAGTANTGELFF.